Sequencing of this T cell receptor beta chain was carried out in a study of blood T cell repertoires in COVID-19. Study-wide context: Both acute and convalescent COVID-19 samples were obtained from the United States, Italy and Spain. PBMCs, B-cell-depleted T cells, or T cells provided the cDNA or gDNA that made up the material.

As handled by the study authors: Reference gene primer amplification gave estimated nucleated cell counts. Some clones are missing from TCRdb's copy, which holds only in-frame ones; the method was immunoSEQ multiplex PCR. D and trimming come from the DNA, and the V and J calls and clone size come from that table. This sample carries about 270,000 clones, approximately 89% of them seen once, and the ten largest clones take 2.3%. Germline V gives CDR1 MDHEN, CDR2 SYDVKM. The CDR3 runs 17 residues. The trim removed 2 bases at V and 7 bases at J, leaving 16 bases unmatched. The sequencing sample was made of peripheral blood. The chain combines TRBV28 with TRBJ1-2, with TRBD1 identical over 7 bases. The source of this sequence is a woman between 50 and 59 years old with acute or convalescent COVID-19. The DNA for the CDR3 is TGTGCCAGCAGTTTAGTTGCAGGGGGTGGTGGCGCGAGTGGCTACACCTTC. This sequence encodes CASSLVAGGGGASGYTF.